The 31 T cell receptor beta chains below were found in one sample sequenced in a study of radiation and T cells in renal cell carcinoma. The method was immunoSEQ multiplex PCR; TCRdb's version includes in-frame clones alone and lacks a portion of them. The sample shows around 46,000 clones, approximately 83% of them seen only once. As to time point: baseline pretreatment blood. Treatment specified: 15 Gy SBRT to primary tumor, nephrectomy 4 weeks later. Sequencing used blood, obtained from a patient whose treatment included radiotherapy and nephrectomy. These receptors came from a woman in her seventies with renal cell carcinoma.

The genes are TRBV6-5 and TRBJ1-5; weak D call: TRBD1 (5 bases). CDR1 is MNHEY, CDR2 SVGAGI, per germline. This CDR3 region has 13 residues. Deletions cut 6 bases from V and 4 bases from J, with 10 bases between. DNA of the CDR3: TGTGCCAGCAGGGCAGGGTTTAATCAGCCCCAGCATTTT. Amino acid sequence: CASRAGFNQPQHF.

The sample holds one count of this clone. The chain recombines TRBV6-5 with TRBJ2-1, with D possibly matching TRBD1 (6 bases). In germline, CDR1 is MNHEY, CDR2 SVGAGI. V was pared by 0 bases and J by 2 bases, with 11 bases between. CDR3 size: 16 residues. This chain's CDR3 is CASSYSRQGPYNEQFF. CDR3 in DNA: TGTGCCAGCAGTTACTCGAGGCAGGGGCCCTACAATGAGCAGTTCTTC.

The chain links TRBV5-5 to TRBJ2-5; D ambiguous. The CDR3 runs to 14 residues. Trimming pared 0 bases from V and 2 bases from J, leaving 8 bases between. Germline CDR1 is SGHKS and CDR2 is YYEKEE (reference sequence). The CDR3 nucleotides are TGTGCCAGCAGCTTGGCAGTAGGGCAAGAGACCCAGTACTTC. This translates into CASSLAVGQETQYF.

The chain combines TRBV19 with TRBJ2-6; tentatively, D is TRBD2 (5 bases). Germline V lookup: CDR1 LNHDA, CDR2 SQIVND (reference sequence). The CDR3 length is 17 residues. V was cut by 9 bases and J by 1 base, with 19 bases left in between. The CDR3 DNA reads as TGTGCCAGCGCGACGTATCGGGGTGAGTCTGGGGCCAACGTCCTGACTTTC. This encodes CASATYRGESGANVLTF.

V and J are TRBV7-8 and TRBJ2-5; D remains ambiguous. The V gene lost 1 base and the J gene lost 4 bases, with 7 bases spanning the gap. CDR1 is SGHVS, CDR2 FQNEAQ, per germline. The CDR3 has 13 amino acids. For the CDR3, the DNA is TGTGCCAGCAGCTTAGGCCCCGCAGAGACCCAGTACTTC. Translating it yields CASSLGPAETQYF. Full variable domain (outside the CDR3, taken from reference TRBV7-8 and TRBJ2-5): GAGVSQSPRYKVAKRGQDVALRCDPISGHVSLFWYQQALGQGPEFLTYFQNEAQLDKSGLPSDRFFAERPEGSVSTLKIQRTQQEDSAVYLCASSLGPAETQYFGPGTRLLVL.

The CDR3 region has the DNA TGTGCCAGCAGAGGAGCACAGGGGCGAGAGACCCAGTACTTC. Protein product: CASRGAQGRETQYF. The V call is TRBV6-5, the J call TRBJ2-5; 7 positions agree with TRBD1. The CDR3 length is 14 residues. The trim removed 6 bases at V and 4 bases at J, leaving 8 bases unmatched. CDR1 MNHEY and CDR2 SVGAGI come from the germline V gene.

The chain couples TRBV2 to TRBJ1-1; the match to TRBD1 covers 7 bases. Unmatched junction bases numbered 4, after V lost 6 bases and J lost 0 bases. Germline V gene data show CDR1 as SNHLY and CDR2 as FYNNEI. There are 14 residues in the CDR3. The CDR3 loop is CASRGQAMNTEAFF. Written as DNA, the CDR3 is TGTGCCAGCAGAGGACAGGCCATGAACACTGAAGCTTTCTTT.

The chain combines TRBV5-1 with TRBJ2-3; D assignment may be TRBD1 or TRBD2 (5 bases each). Germline lookup yields CDR1 SGHRS and CDR2 YFSETQ. Between the trimmed V and J ends, which lost 1 base and 8 bases, there was a span of 17 bases. The CDR3 loop spans 15 amino acids. The CDR3 region is CASSLLGEVTVTQYF. CDR3 DNA sequence: TGCGCCAGCAGCTTGCTGGGGGAAGTAACCGTTACGCAGTATTTT.

The genes are TRBV27 and TRBJ2-6; D not resolved. The V end lost 5 bases, the J end lost 5 bases, and 22 bases lay between the germline ends. The CDR3 covers 18 residues. Per the germline V gene, CDR1 is MNHEY and CDR2 is SMNVEV (reference sequence). CDR3 region: CASSARRWLQSRANVLTF. In nucleotides, the CDR3 is TGTGCCAGCAGTGCCAGGCGCTGGCTACAAAGTCGGGCCAACGTCCTGACTTTC.

The V and J genes are TRBV5-4 and TRBJ2-7; D unclear. The CDR3 runs to 12 residues. Trimming removed 1 base at V and 6 bases at J, with 8 bases between. From germline, CDR1 is SGHNT and CDR2 YYREEE (reference sequence). The CDR3 bases are TGTGCCAGCAGCTTGTGGGCCTCCGAGCAGTACTTC. Translated, it gives CASSLWASEQYF.

V gene TRBV7-9 combines with J gene TRBJ2-5; D unresolved. The CDR3 is 15 amino acids. The germline V and J ends were trimmed by 1 base and 5 bases, with 14 bases remaining between them. Looked up from germline, CDR1 is SEHNR and CDR2 is FQNEAQ (reference sequence). In DNA, the CDR3 is TGTGCCAGCAGCTTAGAAGGTACCCGGAAGGAGACCCAGTACTTC. Translation: CASSLEGTRKETQYF.

The J gene is TRBJ2-1, the V gene TRBV20-1; 8 nucleotides line up with TRBD1. Germline lookup yields CDR1 DFQATT and CDR2 SNEGSKA (reference sequence). This CDR3 spans 11 amino acids. After removal of 6 bases from V and 10 bases from J, the junction contained 5 bases not matched to a gene. CDR3 DNA: TGCAGTGCGAGGACAGGGAGGGAGCAGTTCTTC. As protein: CSARTGREQFF.

This chain joins TRBV11-2 and TRBJ2-7; TRBD2 aligns across 9 bases. V was clipped by 2 bases and J by 4 bases; unmatched bases: 6. The CDR3 is made up of 15 amino acids. CDR1 is SGHAT, CDR2 FQNNGV, per germline. The CDR3 nucleotides are TGTGCCAGCAGCTTACTTCGGACTAGCGTTTACGAGCAGTACTTC. This codes for CASSLLRTSVYEQYF.

The chain links TRBV6-5 to TRBJ2-7; TRBD2 matches at 8 bases. The CDR3 consists of 14 residues. V was pared by 4 bases and J by 0 bases, with 2 bases of the junction left unmatched. CDR1 is MNHEY and CDR2 is SVGAGI in the germline V gene. The CDR3 DNA reads as TGTGCCAGCAGTTGGACTAGCCGCTCCTACGAGCAGTACTTC. Its protein product is CASSWTSRSYEQYF.

The rearrangement uses TRBV11-2 and TRBJ2-7; 8 bases are a match to TRBD1. Germline V gene data show CDR1 as SGHAT and CDR2 as FQNNGV. There are 14 residues in the CDR3. The V and J ends lost 6 bases and 5 bases, in that order; junction bases with no gene match: 9. CDR3 sequence: CASSPLGQAHEQYF. CDR3 nucleotide sequence: TGTGCCAGCAGTCCCCTGGGACAGGCCCACGAGCAGTACTTC. The variable domain in full, completed from reference TRBV11-2 and TRBJ2-7, reads EAGVAQSPRYKIIEKRQSVAFWCNPISGHATLYWYQQILGQGPKLLIQFQNNGVVDDSQLPKDRFSAERLKGVDSTLKIQPAKLEDSAVYLCASSPLGQAHEQYFGPGTRLTVT.

The rearrangement links TRBV4-1 to TRBJ2-7; perhaps TRBD1 as D (5 bases). V lost 1 base and J lost 3, with 13 bases in between. CDR3 length equals 15 residues. Looked up from germline, CDR1 is MGHRA and CDR2 is YSYEKL. The CDR3 is CASSQVKGEVYEQYF. Written as DNA, the CDR3 is TGCGCCAGCAGCCAAGTTAAAGGGGAAGTCTACGAGCAGTACTTC.

The rearrangement uses TRBV5-1 and TRBJ2-5, with 11 bases aligning to TRBD2. Germline assignment: CDR1 SGHRS and CDR2 YFSETQ. V dropped 4 bases and J dropped 2; count of bases not matched to a gene: 1. The CDR3 has 14 amino acids. CDR3 nucleotides: TGCGCCAGCAGCCGGACTAGCGGGCAAGAGACCCAGTACTTC. Amino acid sequence: CASSRTSGQETQYF.

This sequence joins TRBV21-1 and TRBJ1-1; TRBD1, the table's D call, was not compared with the DNA. TRBV21-1 is a pseudogene. This CDR3 contains 15 residues. Here the CDR3 reads CASSRSQGANTEAFF. The DNA for the CDR3 is TGTGCCAGCAGCAGGTCACAGGGGGCGAACACTGAAGCTTTCTTT.

This clone was seen just once. This chain joins TRBV11-2 and TRBJ2-7; 9 nucleotides line up with TRBD2. V gave up 3 bases and J gave up 2 bases; unmatched junction bases: 5. Per germline, CDR1 SGHAT and CDR2 FQNNGV. The CDR3 totals 15 residues. CDR3 loop: CASSFIPSGTYEQYF. In DNA form, the CDR3 reads TGTGCCAGCAGCTTCATACCTAGCGGGACCTACGAGCAGTACTTC.

The rearrangement links TRBV19 to TRBJ2-1; 14 positions agree with TRBD2. The germline gives CDR1 LNHDA, CDR2 SQIVND (reference sequence). V was pared by 3 bases and J by 8 bases, with 6 bases of the junction left unmatched. This CDR3 contains 16 residues. CDR3 sequence: CASSIWTSGRQDEQFF. The CDR3 nucleotides read TGTGCCAGTAGTATCTGGACTAGCGGGAGGCAAGATGAGCAGTTCTTC.

This clone was seen only a few times. The chain employs TRBV5-1 and TRBJ2-1; D is unclear. The CDR3 length is 13 residues. Trimming left V 5 bases short and J 1 base short, with 7 bases between. The germline V gene encodes CDR1 SGHRS and CDR2 YFSETQ. The CDR3 bases are TGCGCCAGCAGGCAGGAATCCTACAATGAGCAGTTCTTC. It encodes CASRQESYNEQFF.

V gene TRBV6-1 combines with J gene TRBJ2-5, with D perhaps being TRBD1 or TRBD2 (6 bases each). Trimming removed 7 bases from V and 4 bases from J, with 16 bases in between. Germline V gives CDR1 MNHNS, CDR2 SASEGT. This CDR3 comprises 14 residues. The CDR3 spells CASTQGGLGETQYF. The CDR3 DNA is TGTGCCAGCACCCAAGGGGGGCTGGGAGAGACCCAGTACTTC.

This chain links TRBV4-2 with TRBJ2-7, with D maybe TRBD2 (5 bases). Germline V lookup: CDR1 LGHNA, CDR2 YNFKEQ. The CDR3 totals 14 residues. The V end lost 4 bases, the J end lost 1 base, and 11 bases lay between the germline ends. DNA of the CDR3: TGTGCCAGCAGCCGATGGACGGGATCCTACGAGCAGTACTTC. This sequence encodes CASSRWTGSYEQYF.

The chain recombines TRBV10-1 with TRBJ1-5; D remains ambiguous. Germline values: CDR1 WNHNN, CDR2 SYGVQD (reference sequence). This CDR3 has 13 residues. V dropped 3 bases and J dropped 9 bases, with 12 bases sitting between them. The CDR3 spells CASSEGRGWPQHF. The CDR3 coding sequence is TGCGCCAGCAGTGAAGGGCGCGGCTGGCCCCAGCATTTT.

The rearrangement joins TRBV6-6 to TRBJ2-3; no reliable D call. This CDR3 region has 12 residues. V was pared by 4 bases and J by 6 bases, with 8 bases between. The V gene's germline CDR1 is MNHNY and CDR2 SVGAGI (reference sequence). CDR3 nucleotide sequence: TGTGCCAGCAGTTCGAACCGGGATACGCAGTATTTT. It is translated as CASSSNRDTQYF.

This clone was detected a few times. V is TRBV25-1 and J is TRBJ1-1; D not certain. CDR1 MGHDK and CDR2 SYGVNS come from the germline V gene. V lost 6 bases to trimming and J lost 7 bases, with 18 bases between them. The CDR3 totals 14 residues. CDR3 sequence: CASSPNSPRSEAFF. DNA for the CDR3: TGTGCCAGCAGCCCAAATTCGCCCAGGAGTGAAGCTTTCTTT.

The chain is built from TRBV27 and TRBJ2-3, with 10 bases lining up with TRBD1. CDR1 and CDR2 (germline): MNHEY, SMNVEV (reference sequence). This CDR3 has 16 amino acids. V dropped 4 bases and J dropped 1; count of bases not matched to a gene: 5. The CDR3 DNA reads TGTGCCAGCAGTTCTACGGACAGGGGGGGCACAGATACGCAGTATTTT. This translates into CASSSTDRGGTDTQYF.

The rearrangement links TRBV19 to TRBJ1-5; 9 bases are shared with TRBD1. The germline V gene encodes CDR1 LNHDA and CDR2 SQIVND (reference sequence). This CDR3 is built from 15 residues. The V segment lost 7 bases and the J segment 2 bases; nucleotides outside the gene matches: 6. CDR3 DNA: TGTGCCAGTACCACAGGGGGCTCAGGCAATCAGCCCCAGCATTTT. The encoded protein is CASTTGGSGNQPQHF.

This chain uses TRBV19 with TRBJ1-1, with 10 bases matching TRBD1. V lost 1 base and J lost 5; bases outside the gene matches: 4. The CDR3 is 15 residues long. CDR1 and CDR2 (germline): LNHDA, SQIVND (reference sequence). The CDR3 DNA sequence: TGTGCCAGTAGTATAGGGGACAGGGGCCGAACTGAAGCTTTCTTT. Encoded protein: CASSIGDRGRTEAFF. The full variable domain, completed using reference TRBV19 and TRBJ1-1, is DGGITQSPKYLFRKEGQNVTLSCEQNLNHDAMYWYRQDPGQGLRLIYYSQIVNDFQKGDIAEGYSVSREKKESFPLTVTSAQKNPTAFYLCASSIGDRGRTEAFFGQGTRLTVV.

The chain carries TRBV19 and TRBJ2-7; 8 nucleotides align to TRBD1. Per germline, CDR1 LNHDA and CDR2 SQIVND (reference sequence). Germline trimming cut 1 base from V and 2 bases from J; bases unmatched to any gene: 1. This CDR3 has 14 residues. The CDR3 here is CASSIAQGAYEQYF. CDR3 bases: TGTGCCAGTAGTATAGCACAGGGGGCCTACGAGCAGTACTTC. Complete variable domain (other parts from reference TRBV19 and TRBJ2-7): DGGITQSPKYLFRKEGQNVTLSCEQNLNHDAMYWYRQDPGQGLRLIYYSQIVNDFQKGDIAEGYSVSREKKESFPLTVTSAQKNPTAFYLCASSIAQGAYEQYFGPGTRLTVT.

This clone was found a few times. V is TRBV2 and J is TRBJ2-7, with D tentatively TRBD1 or TRBD2 (7 bases each). The CDR3 is 14 amino acids. Germline V CDR1 and CDR2: SNHLY, FYNNEI. Trimming took off 6 bases at V and 4 bases at J, with 16 bases between the two ends. The CDR3 nucleotides read TGTGCCAGCAGCCGGGGAGGGGGCCAGTACGAGCAGTACTTC. Translated: CASSRGGGQYEQYF.